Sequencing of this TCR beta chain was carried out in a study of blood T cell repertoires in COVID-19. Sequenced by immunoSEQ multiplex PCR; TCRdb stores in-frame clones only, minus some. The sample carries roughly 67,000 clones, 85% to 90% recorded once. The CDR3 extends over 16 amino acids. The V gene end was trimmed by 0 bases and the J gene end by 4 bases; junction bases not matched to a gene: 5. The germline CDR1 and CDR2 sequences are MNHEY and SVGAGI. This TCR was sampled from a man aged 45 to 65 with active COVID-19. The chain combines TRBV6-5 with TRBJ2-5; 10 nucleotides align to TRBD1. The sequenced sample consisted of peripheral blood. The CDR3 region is CASSYSGTGVGETQYF. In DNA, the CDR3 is TGTGCCAGCAGTTACTCTGGGACAGGGGTGGGAGAGACCCAGTACTTC.